This is a list of T cell receptor beta chains from one sample in a study of cytomegalovirus exposure and HLA in healthy donors. Assay: immunoSEQ multiplex PCR; the TCRdb copy retains only in-frame clones and omits some. The sample contains around 200,000 clones, around 80% of which appear only once. The sequenced sample was PBMCs. These TCRs come from a woman aged 25 to 39 in good health and CMV-seronegative. The CDR3 runs from the conserved cysteine through the conserved F or W. The order of the fields is V gene, J gene, clone size, D gene, CDR3 DNA, CDR3 protein. The D gene is left open where the match is weak. Expanded clones are given a class, and other clones once, few, many or no size at all.

v_call: TRBV19
j_call: TRBJ1-2
clone_size: NA
d_call: NA
cdr3_nt: TGTGCCAGTAGTATAGATCACAGAGGGGGCTACACCTTC
cdr3_aa: CASSIDHRGGYTF

v_call: TRBV11-2
j_call: TRBJ1-1
clone_size: NA
d_call: NA
cdr3_nt: TGTGCCAGCAGCCCCCGGCACAGCCCCGAAGCTTTCTTT
cdr3_aa: CASSPRHSPEAFF

v_call: TRBV4-2
j_call: TRBJ1-4
clone_size: NA
d_call: NA
cdr3_nt: TGTGCCAGCAGCCCCGAGCTTGCAACTAATGAAAAACTGTTTTTT
cdr3_aa: CASSPELATNEKLFF

v_call: TRBV6-5
j_call: TRBJ1-2
clone_size: NA
d_call: NA
cdr3_nt: TGTGCCAGCAGTTCCCCCGGGGTAGCTAACTATGGCTACACCTTC
cdr3_aa: CASSSPGVANYGYTF

v_call: TRBV7-2
j_call: TRBJ2-5
clone_size: NA
d_call: NA
cdr3_nt: TGTGCCAGCAGTTCAGGGCTTGGGGAGACCCAGTACTTC
cdr3_aa: CASSSGLGETQYF

v_call: TRBV4-1
j_call: TRBJ1-1
clone_size: NA
d_call: NA
cdr3_nt: TGCGCCAGCAGCCAAGAGTCACAGGTGAACACTGAAGCTTTCTTT
cdr3_aa: CASSQESQVNTEAFF

v_call: TRBV30
j_call: TRBJ2-2
clone_size: NA
d_call: NA
cdr3_nt: TGTGCCTGGAACCGGGACACCTTCACCGGGGAGCTGTTTTTT
cdr3_aa: CAWNRDTFTGELFF

v_call: TRBV4-2
j_call: TRBJ1-5
clone_size: NA
d_call: NA
cdr3_nt: TGTGCCAGCAGCCAAGCTGAGGGCGGCAATCAGCCCCAGCATTTT
cdr3_aa: CASSQAEGGNQPQHF

v_call: TRBV6-5
j_call: TRBJ2-7
clone_size: NA
d_call: TRBD1
cdr3_nt: TGTGCCAGCAGGGTTTCAAGGGGGCTAACCTACGAGCAGTACTTC
cdr3_aa: CASRVSRGLTYEQYF

v_call: TRBV13
j_call: TRBJ1-6
clone_size: NA
d_call: NA
cdr3_nt: TGTGCCAGCAGCTTGTATGGCAGGGATTCACCCCTCCACTTT
cdr3_aa: CASSLYGRDSPLHF

v_call: TRBV2
j_call: TRBJ2-3
clone_size: once
d_call: NA
cdr3_nt: TGTGCCAGCAGTGAGGCGGGGTGGACAGATACGCAGTATTTT
cdr3_aa: CASSEAGWTDTQYF

v_call: TRBV30
j_call: TRBJ2-5
clone_size: NA
d_call: NA
cdr3_nt: TGTGCCTGCAGCGGTCGGGTGCGAGAGACCCAGTACTTC
cdr3_aa: CACSGRVRETQYF

v_call: TRBV30
j_call: TRBJ1-4
clone_size: NA
d_call: TRBD1
cdr3_nt: TGTGCCTGGACTCAGAGACGGGACAGGGGGCCCGAAAAACTGTTTTTT
cdr3_aa: CAWTQRRDRGPEKLFF

v_call: TRBV2
j_call: TRBJ1-1
clone_size: NA
d_call: NA
cdr3_nt: TGTGCCAGCATCGAACTGGGGGCAGGGAACACTGAAGCTTTCTTT
cdr3_aa: CASIELGAGNTEAFF

v_call: TRBV7-8
j_call: TRBJ2-2
clone_size: NA
d_call: NA
cdr3_nt: TGTGCCAGCAGCTTACAATGGCGGGGCTCCCTGAACACCGGGGAGCTGTTTTTT
cdr3_aa: CASSLQWRGSLNTGELFF

v_call: TRBV15
j_call: TRBJ1-6
clone_size: NA
d_call: TRBD1
cdr3_nt: TGTGCCACCAGCAGAGGGGGGACAGGGGTGGCTGACCTCCACTTT
cdr3_aa: CATSRGGTGVADLHF

v_call: TRBV9
j_call: TRBJ1-5
clone_size: NA
d_call: NA
cdr3_nt: TGTGCCAGCAGCGTGGAAGGGGATATTCAGCCCCAGCATTTT
cdr3_aa: CASSVEGDIQPQHF

v_call: TRBV20-1
j_call: TRBJ1-4
clone_size: NA
d_call: NA
cdr3_nt: TGCAGTGCCCTTAATGAAAAACTGTTTTTT
cdr3_aa: CSALNEKLFF

v_call: TRBV6-1
j_call: TRBJ2-2
clone_size: NA
d_call: NA
cdr3_nt: TGTGCCAGCAGTGTTGGCGGCCCGAACACCGGGGAGCTGTTTTTT
cdr3_aa: CASSVGGPNTGELFF

v_call: TRBV27
j_call: TRBJ1-1
clone_size: NA
d_call: NA
cdr3_nt: TGTGCCAGCAGTTTATTCCCGACAGTGAACACTGAAGCTTTCTTT
cdr3_aa: CASSLFPTVNTEAFF

v_call: TRBV7-6
j_call: TRBJ2-1
clone_size: NA
d_call: TRBD1
cdr3_nt: TGTGCCAGCAGCTTAGGTTCAGGGGGCGCAGGTGAGCAGTTCTTC
cdr3_aa: CASSLGSGGAGEQFF

v_call: TRBV28
j_call: TRBJ2-1
clone_size: NA
d_call: TRBD1
cdr3_nt: TGTGCCAGCAGTTTATCATTGGGACAGAGCTCCTACAATGAGCAGTTCTTC
cdr3_aa: CASSLSLGQSSYNEQFF

v_call: TRBV2
j_call: TRBJ2-1
clone_size: few
d_call: NA
cdr3_nt: TGTGCCAGCAGTGAGGTCCTCGGGGGGCAGTTCTTC
cdr3_aa: CASSEVLGGQFF

v_call: TRBV19
j_call: TRBJ2-7
clone_size: NA
d_call: TRBD1
cdr3_nt: TGTGCCAGTAGTCAAGACAGGGGGGCTTACGAGCAGTACTTC
cdr3_aa: CASSQDRGAYEQYF

v_call: TRBV5-4
j_call: TRBJ2-7
clone_size: once
d_call: TRBD1
cdr3_nt: TGTGCCAGCAGCATCTTGACAGGGGTCCAATACGAGCAGTACTTC
cdr3_aa: CASSILTGVQYEQYF

v_call: TRBV7-7
j_call: TRBJ2-5
clone_size: NA
d_call: TRBD2
cdr3_nt: TGTGCCAGCAGCACGGGTCGGCTAGCGGGGGGTTTTGAGACCCAGTACTTC
cdr3_aa: CASSTGRLAGGFETQYF

v_call: TRBV28
j_call: TRBJ2-2
clone_size: NA
d_call: NA
cdr3_nt: TGTGCCAGCAGCTCCACCGGGGAGCTGTTTTTT
cdr3_aa: CASSSTGELFF

v_call: TRBV7-9
j_call: TRBJ1-6
clone_size: few
d_call: TRBD1
cdr3_nt: TGTGCCAGCAGCTCAGGGACAGGGGGCCATTCACCCCTCCACTTT
cdr3_aa: CASSSGTGGHSPLHF

v_call: TRBV4-2
j_call: TRBJ2-2
clone_size: NA
d_call: TRBD1
cdr3_nt: TGTGCCAGCAGCCAAGAACCGGGACAGGCGAACACCGGGGAGCTGTTTTTT
cdr3_aa: CASSQEPGQANTGELFF

v_call: TRBV5-1
j_call: TRBJ1-1
clone_size: NA
d_call: NA
cdr3_nt: TGCGCCAGCAGCTTGGTTCCAGGGGCGAACACTGAAGCTTTCTTT
cdr3_aa: CASSLVPGANTEAFF

v_call: TRBV5-4
j_call: TRBJ1-6
clone_size: NA
d_call: TRBD1
cdr3_nt: TGTGCCAGCAGCTTGGGGACAGGGAGGCTAGCCCGGTCACCCCTCCACTTT
cdr3_aa: CASSLGTGRLARSPLHF

v_call: TRBV5-1
j_call: TRBJ1-4
clone_size: once
d_call: NA
cdr3_nt: TGCGCCAGCAGCTTGGAAGGACTGAACAATGAAAAACTGTTTTTT
cdr3_aa: CASSLEGLNNEKLFF

v_call: TRBV5-1
j_call: TRBJ1-6
clone_size: NA
d_call: NA
cdr3_nt: TGCGCCAGCAGCAACGGACAATATAATTCACCCCTCCACTTT
cdr3_aa: CASSNGQYNSPLHF

v_call: TRBV4-1
j_call: TRBJ2-4
clone_size: NA
d_call: TRBD2
cdr3_nt: TGCGCCAGCAGCCAAGGTGCAGCGGGGGGGCCAGGAAACATTCAGTACTTC
cdr3_aa: CASSQGAAGGPGNIQYF

v_call: TRBV11-2
j_call: TRBJ2-7
clone_size: few
d_call: TRBD2
cdr3_nt: TGTGCCAGCAGCCGTACTAGCGGGGGGGCCTCCTACGAGCAGTACTTC
cdr3_aa: CASSRTSGGASYEQYF

v_call: TRBV7-2
j_call: TRBJ2-7
clone_size: few
d_call: TRBD2
cdr3_nt: TGTGCCAGCAGCCGGACTAGCGGGGTTGCGTACGAGCAGTACTTC
cdr3_aa: CASSRTSGVAYEQYF